This TCR beta chain appears in the sequencing data of a study of T cell changes during pregnancy in multiple sclerosis. The CDR3 is made up of 16 amino acids. Trimming pared 0 bases from V and 2 bases from J, leaving 14 bases between. Germline V gives CDR1 SGDLS, CDR2 YYNGEE. This clone was picked up one time. This table comes from immunoSEQ multiplex PCR, and its TCRdb copy is limited to in-frame clones, with some not included. The sample contains about 67,000 clones, 90% of which appear only once. The specimen was peripheral blood, collected in the third trimester of pregnancy. This receptor was identified in a female donor with multiple sclerosis, enrolled in a pregnancy study. The chain couples TRBV9 to TRBJ1-2, with a possible D match to TRBD1 (6 bases). The CDR3 DNA sequence: TGTGCCAGCAGCGTAGTTCCAGGGGACATAAACTATGGCTACACCTTC. Translated, it gives CASSVVPGDINYGYTF.